The rows below give T cell receptor beta chains drawn from one sample of a study of T cells after yellow fever vaccination. TCRdb reanalysed the 5' RACE reads using MiXCR and keeps one entry per CDR3 protein. The sample shows about 58,000 distinct CDR3 sequences, approximately 7% of them seen only once. Sequences were derived from CD8+ T cells sorted from PBMCs, sampled on the day of the first yellow fever vaccination. These TCRs come from a man aged 18 to 30 who received the YFV17D yellow fever vaccine. Both conserved end residues are part of each CDR3. Each record gives: clone size, D gene, V gene, J gene, CDR3 DNA, CDR3 protein. A D gene is named only where the DNA matches it firmly. Where a row states a size, it is once, few, many or the class of an expanded clone; other rows omit it.

size: NA; D: NA; V: TRBV4-2; J: TRBJ2-2; DNA: TGTGCCAGCAGCCAAGCCCCGGGGGATGGCGGGGAGCTGTTTTTT; CDR3: CASSQAPGDGGELFF
size: many; D: NA; V: TRBV3-1; J: TRBJ1-1; DNA: TGTGCCAGCAGCCAAGATCCTGTACTAGAAGCTTTCTTT; CDR3: CASSQDPVLEAFF
size: many; D: TRBD2; V: TRBV7-9; J: TRBJ2-3; DNA: TGTGCCAGCAGCAAACTAGCGGGGCCTAGCACAGATACGCAGTATTTT; CDR3: CASSKLAGPSTDTQYF
size: few; D: TRBD1; V: TRBV4-2; J: TRBJ1-4; DNA: TGTGCCAGCAGCCAAGTCCAGGGGGCCGGTGAAAAACTGTTTTTT; CDR3: CASSQVQGAGEKLFF
size: many; D: TRBD1; V: TRBV7-8; J: TRBJ2-3; DNA: TGTGCCAGCAGGTGGACAGGTCGGGGCACAGATACGCAGTATTTT; CDR3: CASRWTGRGTDTQYF
size: NA; D: NA; V: TRBV15; J: TRBJ2-2; DNA: TGTGCCACCAGCAGGGACACCACGAACACCGGGGAGCTGTTTTTT; CDR3: CATSRDTTNTGELFF
size: NA; D: NA; V: TRBV12-3/TRBV12-4; J: TRBJ2-3; DNA: TGTGCCAGCAGTGGACCACAGGGTGGTGCGAGTAGCACAGATACGCAGTATTTT; CDR3: CASSGPQGGASSTDTQYF
size: many; D: NA; V: TRBV7-2; J: TRBJ1-2; DNA: TGTGCCAGCAGCTTTTCCCCAGGACAGAACTATGGCTACACCTTC; CDR3: CASSFSPGQNYGYTF
size: few; D: NA; V: TRBV7-9; J: TRBJ1-2; DNA: TGTGCCAGCAGCCCCGGGACTCCCTGGGGCTACACCTTC; CDR3: CASSPGTPWGYTF
size: few; D: NA; V: TRBV7-9; J: TRBJ2-1; DNA: TGTGCCAGCAGACGACCGGGAGCCCTTATCGATGAGCAGTTCTTC; CDR3: CASRRPGALIDEQFF
size: NA; D: TRBD1; V: TRBV6-2/TRBV6-3; J: TRBJ2-7; DNA: TGTGCCAGCAGTCAGGGACAGAGCTCCTACGAGCAGTACTTC; CDR3: CASSQGQSSYEQYF
size: many; D: NA; V: TRBV12-3/TRBV12-4; J: TRBJ1-4; DNA: TGTGCCAGCAGTCTTGGACTTAGGGAACTGTTTTTT; CDR3: CASSLGLRELFF
size: few; D: NA; V: TRBV20-1; J: TRBJ2-1; DNA: TGCAGTGCTAGGTGGGCACGTAACAATGAGCAGTTCTTC; CDR3: CSARWARNNEQFF
size: many; D: NA; V: TRBV4-3; J: TRBJ2-1; DNA: TGCGCCAGCAGCCGCAGTCCCAACTCTTACAATGAGCAGTTCTTC; CDR3: CASSRSPNSYNEQFF
size: many; D: TRBD1; V: TRBV7-9; J: TRBJ2-1; DNA: TGTGCCAGCAGCTCCTCGGGACAGGGGGCCTGGGAGCAGTTCTTC; CDR3: CASSSSGQGAWEQFF
size: NA; D: NA; V: TRBV7-9; J: TRBJ2-5; DNA: TGTGCCAGCAGCCCCCCTCGGGGCAGGCCGGCGGAGACCCAGTACTTC; CDR3: CASSPPRGRPAETQYF
size: many; D: NA; V: TRBV7-2; J: TRBJ2-1; DNA: TGTGCCAGCAGCTTAAGGGTGTCCGGATACAATGAGCAGTTCTTC; CDR3: CASSLRVSGYNEQFF
size: few; D: NA; V: TRBV9; J: TRBJ2-5; DNA: TGTGCCAGCAGCGCCCCCAGGGGGGTGAGTAAAGAGACCCAGTACTTC; CDR3: CASSAPRGVSKETQYF
size: NA; D: NA; V: TRBV19; J: TRBJ2-7; DNA: TGTGCCAGTAGTGAAATAGAGGACGGAGCCACTCGGCAGTACTTC; CDR3: CASSEIEDGATRQYF
size: few; D: NA; V: TRBV19; J: TRBJ1-1; DNA: TGTGCCAGTAGTATCGGCAACACTGAAGCTTTCTTT; CDR3: CASSIGNTEAFF
size: few; D: TRBD1; V: TRBV7-9; J: TRBJ1-5; DNA: TGTGCCAGCAGCTTAGGGACAGGGCTCTCTCAGCCCCAGCATTTT; CDR3: CASSLGTGLSQPQHF
size: NA; D: NA; V: TRBV15; J: TRBJ2-6; DNA: TGTGCCACCAGCAGCCTAGACAGATCTGGGGCCAACGTCCTGACTTTC; CDR3: CATSSLDRSGANVLTF